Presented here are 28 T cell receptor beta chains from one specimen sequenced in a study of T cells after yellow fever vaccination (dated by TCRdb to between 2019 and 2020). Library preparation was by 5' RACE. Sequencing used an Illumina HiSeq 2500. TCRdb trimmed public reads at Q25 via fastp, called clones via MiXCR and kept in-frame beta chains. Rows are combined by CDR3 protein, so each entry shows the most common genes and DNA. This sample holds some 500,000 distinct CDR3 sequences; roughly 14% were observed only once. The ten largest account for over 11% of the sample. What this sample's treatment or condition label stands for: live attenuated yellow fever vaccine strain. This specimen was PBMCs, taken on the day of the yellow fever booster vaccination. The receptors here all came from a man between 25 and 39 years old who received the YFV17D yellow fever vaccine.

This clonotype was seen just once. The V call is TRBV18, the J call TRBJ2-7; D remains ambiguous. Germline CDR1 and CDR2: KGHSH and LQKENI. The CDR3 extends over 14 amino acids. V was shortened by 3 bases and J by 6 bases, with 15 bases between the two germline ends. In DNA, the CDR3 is TGTGCCAGCTCACCGGGCCGGGTCGGTCTCGAGCAGTACTTC. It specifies CASSPGRVGLEQYF.

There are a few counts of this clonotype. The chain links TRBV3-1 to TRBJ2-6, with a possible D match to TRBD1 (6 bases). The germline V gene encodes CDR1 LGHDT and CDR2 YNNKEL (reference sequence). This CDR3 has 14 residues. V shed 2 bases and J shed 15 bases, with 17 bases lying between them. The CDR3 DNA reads TGTGCCAGCAGCCAACCGGGACACGGTGGCGACCTGACTTTC. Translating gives CASSQPGHGGDLTF. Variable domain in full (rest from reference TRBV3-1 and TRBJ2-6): DTAVSQTPKYLVTQMGNDKSIKCEQNLGHDTMYWYKQDSKKFLKIMFSYNNKELIINETVPNRFSPKSPDKAHLNLHINSLELGDSAVYFCASSQPGHGGDLTFGAGSRLTVL.

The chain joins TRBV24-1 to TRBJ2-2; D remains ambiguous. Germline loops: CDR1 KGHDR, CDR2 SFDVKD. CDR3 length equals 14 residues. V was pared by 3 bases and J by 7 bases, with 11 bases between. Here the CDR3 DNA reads TGTGCCACCAGTGATGGCCCAAAGAACGGGGAGCTGTTTTTT. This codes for CATSDGPKNGELFF.

The chain's CDR3 is CASSPGLAPDTQYF. CDR3 sequence (DNA): TGTGCCAGCAGTCCGGGACTAGCCCCAGATACGCAGTATTTT. The rearrangement uses TRBV27 and TRBJ2-3; TRBD2 matches at 9 bases. J gave up 4 bases and V 5 bases, and 4 bases lay outside the gene matches. Per the germline V gene, CDR1 is MNHEY and CDR2 is SMNVEV (reference sequence). This CDR3 spans 14 amino acids.

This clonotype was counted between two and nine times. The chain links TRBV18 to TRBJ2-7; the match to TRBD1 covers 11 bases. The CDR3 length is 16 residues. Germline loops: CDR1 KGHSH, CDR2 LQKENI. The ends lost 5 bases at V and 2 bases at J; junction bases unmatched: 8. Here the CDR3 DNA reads TGTGCCAGCTCAGCCGCCGGGACAGGGGGGGCCTACGAGCAGTACTTC. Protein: CASSAAGTGGAYEQYF.

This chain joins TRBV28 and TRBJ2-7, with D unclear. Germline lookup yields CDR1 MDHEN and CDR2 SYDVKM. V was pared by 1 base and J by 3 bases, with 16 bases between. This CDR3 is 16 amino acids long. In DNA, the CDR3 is TGTGCCAGCAGTTTATCATCGGCGGACGGCTTCTACGAGCAGTACTTC. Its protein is CASSLSSADGFYEQYF.

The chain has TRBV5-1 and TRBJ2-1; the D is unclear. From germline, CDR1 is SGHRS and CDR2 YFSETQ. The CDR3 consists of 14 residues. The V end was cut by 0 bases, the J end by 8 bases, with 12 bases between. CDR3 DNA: TGCGCCAGCAGCTTGGACCCCGCGGCCCATGAGCAGTTCTTC. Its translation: CASSLDPAAHEQFF. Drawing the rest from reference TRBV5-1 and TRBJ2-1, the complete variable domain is KAGVTQTPRYLIKTRGQQVTLSCSPISGHRSVSWYQQTPGQGLQFLFEYFSETQRNKGNFPGRFSGRQFSNSRSEMNVSTLELGDSALYLCASSLDPAAHEQFFGPGTRLTVL.

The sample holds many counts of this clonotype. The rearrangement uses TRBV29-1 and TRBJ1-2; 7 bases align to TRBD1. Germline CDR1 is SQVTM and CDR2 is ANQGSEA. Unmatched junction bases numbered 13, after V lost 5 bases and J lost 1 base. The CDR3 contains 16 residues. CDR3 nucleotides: TGCAGCGTTAGAGGGACCCTACAGGGGTATAACTATGGCTACACCTTC. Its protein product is CSVRGTLQGYNYGYTF.

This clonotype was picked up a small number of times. CDR3 in amino acids: CASSQDYGAEAFF. Written as DNA, the CDR3 is TGTGCCAGCAGCCAAGATTACGGAGCTGAAGCTTTCTTT. This sequence joins TRBV4-2 and TRBJ1-1; no clear D. V lost 0 bases, J lost 6 bases, and 8 bases lay in between. The CDR3 totals 13 residues. Germline V gene lookup returns CDR1 LGHNA and CDR2 YNFKEQ.

The CDR3 protein is CSATTGTGGSEQYF. The CDR3 bases are TGCAGTGCTACCACCGGGACAGGGGGATCCGAGCAGTACTTC. V gene TRBV20-1 combines with J gene TRBJ2-7; 11 bases match TRBD1. Germline V gene data show CDR1 as DFQATT and CDR2 as SNEGSKA (reference sequence). J gave up 6 bases and V 4 bases, and 8 bases lay outside the gene matches. This CDR3 spans 14 amino acids.

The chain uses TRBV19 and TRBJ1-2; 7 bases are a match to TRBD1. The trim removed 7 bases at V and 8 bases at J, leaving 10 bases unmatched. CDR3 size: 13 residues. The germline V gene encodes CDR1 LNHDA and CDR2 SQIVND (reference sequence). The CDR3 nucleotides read TGTGCCAGTACCGGGACAGATCACCGGGGCTACACCTTC. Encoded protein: CASTGTDHRGYTF.

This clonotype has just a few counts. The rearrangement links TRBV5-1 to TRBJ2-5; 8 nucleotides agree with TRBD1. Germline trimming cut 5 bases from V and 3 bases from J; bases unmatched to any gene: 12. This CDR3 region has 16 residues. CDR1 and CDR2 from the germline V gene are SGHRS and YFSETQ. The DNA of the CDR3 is TGCGCCAGCAGGCGGACAGGGCATCGGAATGAAGAGACCCAGTACTTC. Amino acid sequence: CASRRTGHRNEETQYF. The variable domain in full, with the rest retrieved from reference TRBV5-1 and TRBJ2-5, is KAGVTQTPRYLIKTRGQQVTLSCSPISGHRSVSWYQQTPGQGLQFLFEYFSETQRNKGNFPGRFSGRQFSNSRSEMNVSTLELGDSALYLCASRRTGHRNEETQYFGPGTRLLVL.

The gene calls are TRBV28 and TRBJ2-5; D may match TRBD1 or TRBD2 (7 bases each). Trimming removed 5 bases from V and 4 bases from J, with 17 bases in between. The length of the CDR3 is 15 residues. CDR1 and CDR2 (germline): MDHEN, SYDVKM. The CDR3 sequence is CASSHRGGPRETQYF. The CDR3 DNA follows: TGTGCCAGCAGTCACAGGGGAGGGCCTAGAGAGACCCAGTACTTC.

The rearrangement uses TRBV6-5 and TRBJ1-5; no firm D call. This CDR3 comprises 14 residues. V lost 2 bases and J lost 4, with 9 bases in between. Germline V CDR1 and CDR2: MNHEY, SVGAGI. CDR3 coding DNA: TGTGCCAGCAGTTACGGGAGTGGGAATCAGCCCCAGCATTTT. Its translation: CASSYGSGNQPQHF.

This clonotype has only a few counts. The CDR3 loop is CASSFFWGSYAREQYF. The CDR3 DNA reads TGTGCCAGCAGCTTTTTTTGGGGGTCATACGCGCGAGAGCAGTACTTC. The rearrangement uses TRBV7-9 and TRBJ2-7, with D perhaps TRBD1 or TRBD2 (5 bases each). The CDR3 extends over 16 amino acids. CDR1 and CDR2 from the germline V gene are SEHNR and FQNEAQ (reference sequence). V was shortened by 3 bases and J by 7 bases, with 22 bases between the two germline ends.

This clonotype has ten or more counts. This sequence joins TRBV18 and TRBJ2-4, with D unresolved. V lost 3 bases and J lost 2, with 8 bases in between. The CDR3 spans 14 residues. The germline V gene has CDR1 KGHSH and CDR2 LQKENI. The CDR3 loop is CASSPLETKNIQYF. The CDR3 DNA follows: TGTGCCAGCTCACCCTTAGAGACCAAAAACATTCAGTACTTC.

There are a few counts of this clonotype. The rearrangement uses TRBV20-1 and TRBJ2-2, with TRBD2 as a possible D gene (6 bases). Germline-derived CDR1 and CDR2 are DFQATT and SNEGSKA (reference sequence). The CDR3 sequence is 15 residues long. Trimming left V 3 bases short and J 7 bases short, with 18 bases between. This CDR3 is CSASRDSAGRGELFF. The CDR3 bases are TGCAGTGCTAGTAGGGACTCTGCGGGGCGCGGGGAGCTGTTTTTT.

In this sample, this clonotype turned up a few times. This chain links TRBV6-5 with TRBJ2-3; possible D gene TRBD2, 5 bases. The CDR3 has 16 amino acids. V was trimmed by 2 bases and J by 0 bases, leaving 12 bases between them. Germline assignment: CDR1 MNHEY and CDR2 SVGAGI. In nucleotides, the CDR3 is TGTGCCAGCAGTTACGTCTTCGGGAAAAGCACAGATACGCAGTATTTT. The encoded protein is CASSYVFGKSTDTQYF.

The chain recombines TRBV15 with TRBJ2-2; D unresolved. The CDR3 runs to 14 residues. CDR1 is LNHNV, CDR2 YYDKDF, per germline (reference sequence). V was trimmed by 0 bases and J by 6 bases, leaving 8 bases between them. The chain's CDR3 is CATSRDYKSGELFF. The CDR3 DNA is TGTGCCACCAGCAGAGATTATAAATCCGGGGAGCTGTTTTTT.

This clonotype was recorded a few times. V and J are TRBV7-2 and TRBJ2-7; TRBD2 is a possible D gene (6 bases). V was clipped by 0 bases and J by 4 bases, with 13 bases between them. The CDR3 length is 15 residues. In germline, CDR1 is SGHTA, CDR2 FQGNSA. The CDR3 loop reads CASSLAASVNYEQYF. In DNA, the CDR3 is TGTGCCAGCAGCTTAGCGGCTAGCGTGAATTACGAGCAGTACTTC.

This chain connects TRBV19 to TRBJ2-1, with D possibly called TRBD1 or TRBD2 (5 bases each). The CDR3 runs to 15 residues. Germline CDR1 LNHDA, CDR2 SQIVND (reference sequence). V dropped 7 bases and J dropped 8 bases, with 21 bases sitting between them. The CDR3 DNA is TGTGCCAGTACCCACCTTGCGGGTGGGGGTTATGAGCAGTTCTTC. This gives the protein CASTHLAGGGYEQFF.

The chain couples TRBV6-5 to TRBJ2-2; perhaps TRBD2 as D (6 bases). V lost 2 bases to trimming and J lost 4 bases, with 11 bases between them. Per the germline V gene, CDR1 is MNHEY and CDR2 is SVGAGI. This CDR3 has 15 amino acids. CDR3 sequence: CASSYAGLPTGELFF. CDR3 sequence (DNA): TGTGCCAGCAGTTACGCGGGACTTCCCACCGGGGAGCTGTTTTTT.

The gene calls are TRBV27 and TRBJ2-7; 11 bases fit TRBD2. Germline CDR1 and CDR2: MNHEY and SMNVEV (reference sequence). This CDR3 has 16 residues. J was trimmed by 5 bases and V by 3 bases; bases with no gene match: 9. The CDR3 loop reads CASSFRIAGGPNEQYF. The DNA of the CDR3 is TGTGCCAGCAGTTTCCGTATAGCGGGAGGGCCCAACGAGCAGTACTTC.

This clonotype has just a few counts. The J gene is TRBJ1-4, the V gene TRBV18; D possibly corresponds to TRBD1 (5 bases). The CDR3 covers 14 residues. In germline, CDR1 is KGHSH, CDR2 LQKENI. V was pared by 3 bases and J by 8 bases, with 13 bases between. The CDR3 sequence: CASSPASRGEKLFF. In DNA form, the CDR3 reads TGTGCCAGCTCACCGGCTTCTCGGGGGGAAAAACTGTTTTTT.

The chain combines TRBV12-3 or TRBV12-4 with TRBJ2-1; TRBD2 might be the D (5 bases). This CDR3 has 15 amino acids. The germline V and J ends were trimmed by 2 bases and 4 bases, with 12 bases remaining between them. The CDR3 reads CASSLLAGKYNEQFF. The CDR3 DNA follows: TGTGCCAGCAGTTTATTGGCGGGCAAGTACAATGAGCAGTTCTTC.

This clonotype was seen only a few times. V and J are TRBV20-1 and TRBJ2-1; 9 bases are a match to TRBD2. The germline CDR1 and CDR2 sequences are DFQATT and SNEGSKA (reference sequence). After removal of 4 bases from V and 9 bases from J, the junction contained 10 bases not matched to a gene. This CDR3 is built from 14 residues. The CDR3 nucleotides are TGCAGTGCTACGGCGGGTAGCGGGAGAACTGAGCAGTTCTTC. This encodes CSATAGSGRTEQFF.

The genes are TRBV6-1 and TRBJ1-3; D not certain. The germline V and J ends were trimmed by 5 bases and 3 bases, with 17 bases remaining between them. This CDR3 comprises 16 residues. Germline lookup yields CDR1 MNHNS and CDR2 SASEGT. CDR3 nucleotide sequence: TGTGCCAGCAGTAGCCCGGCGCGCTCGGGTGGAAACACCATATATTTT. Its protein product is CASSSPARSGGNTIYF.

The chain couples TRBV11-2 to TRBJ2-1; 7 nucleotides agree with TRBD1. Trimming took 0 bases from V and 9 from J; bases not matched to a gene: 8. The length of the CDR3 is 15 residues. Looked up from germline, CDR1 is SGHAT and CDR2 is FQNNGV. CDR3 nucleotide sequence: TGTGCCAGCAGCTTAGAGCCAGGGGGAAGTGTTGAGCAGTTCTTC. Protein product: CASSLEPGGSVEQFF.